This entry lists 7 T cell receptor beta chains sequenced from one sample in a study. Each CDR3 protein gets one entry after TCRdb re-called the RT-PCR reads with MiXCR. The sample carries about 700,000 distinct CDR3 sequences, 12% to 15% recorded once. Source material: memory CD4+ T cells from blood. The receptors were gathered from a female donor in good health, serving as a healthy control.

This clonotype was counted only a few times. The chain is built from TRBV6-6 and TRBJ2-2; TRBD2 agrees at 11 bases. The CDR3 totals 14 residues. The ends lost 7 bases at V and 10 bases at J; junction bases unmatched: 8. CDR1 MNHNY and CDR2 SVGAGI come from the germline V gene (reference sequence). The DNA for the CDR3 is TGTGCCAGCATCCTTAGCGGGGGGGCCGAGGAGCTGTTTTTT. It specifies CASILSGGAEELFF.

The chain is built from TRBV6-6 and TRBJ2-1, with TRBD1 matching over 8 bases. The V and J ends lost 6 bases and 3 bases, in that order; junction bases with no gene match: 7. This CDR3 has 15 amino acids. Germline V gene sequence: CDR1 MNHNY, CDR2 SVGAGI (reference sequence). CDR3 in amino acids: CASSKWDRSYNEQFF. The CDR3 coding sequence is TGTGCCAGCAGCAAATGGGACAGGAGCTACAATGAGCAGTTCTTC.

This chain joins TRBV6-2 or TRBV6-3 and TRBJ1-5; D is unclear. CDR3 length: 13 residues. Germline CDR1 and CDR2: MNHEY and SVGEGT. Between the trimmed V and J ends, which lost 3 bases and 7 bases, there was a span of 10 bases. The CDR3 here is CASSYFGEQPQHF. Here the CDR3 DNA reads TGTGCCAGCAGTTATTTTGGGGAGCAGCCCCAGCATTTT.

The chain uses TRBV18 and TRBJ2-1, with D maybe TRBD2 (6 bases). This CDR3 has 14 residues. Trimming removed 6 bases from V and 5 bases from J, with 14 bases in between. Per the germline V gene, CDR1 is KGHSH and CDR2 is LQKENI. The CDR3 region has the DNA TGTGCCAGCTCCCTCGGCGGGGCCAACAATGAGCAGTTCTTC. Amino acids: CASSLGGANNEQFF.

The sample holds many counts of this clonotype. V is TRBV20-1 and J is TRBJ2-5, with 10 bases that match TRBD1. The CDR3 runs to 13 residues. Germline-derived CDR1 and CDR2 are DFQATT and SNEGSKA (reference sequence). V gave up 6 bases and J gave up 4 bases; unmatched junction bases: 5. The CDR3 coding sequence is TGCAGTGCAGATGACAGGGGGCGAGAGACCCAGTACTTC. Its translation: CSADDRGRETQYF.

This clonotype has a single count. A read error may explain this, as a much larger clone is one base away. The rearrangement uses TRBV5-1 and TRBJ1-1; a possible D gene is TRBD1 (6 bases). CDR1 is SGHRS, CDR2 YFSETQ, per germline. CDR3 size: 14 residues. CDR3 protein: CASSSQGVDTQAFF. The CDR3 DNA reads as TGCGCCAGCAGCTCACAGGGTGTGGACACTCAAGCTTTCTTT.

This clonotype was seen a handful of times. The genes are TRBV15 and TRBJ1-5, with D uncertain. The CDR3 has 13 amino acids. Germline V CDR1 and CDR2: LNHNV, YYDKDF (reference sequence). Trimming stripped 8 bases from V and 5 bases from J, with 13 bases between. CDR3 residues: CATGWGDDQPQHF. The CDR3 bases are TGTGCCACCGGCTGGGGTGACGATCAGCCCCAGCATTTT.